A single sample gave rise to the 16 T cell receptor beta chains below, sequenced in a study of T-cell memory formation after mild COVID-19. TCRdb passed the 5' RACE reads through MiXCR, listing each CDR3 protein once. Seen here are 560,000 or so distinct CDR3 sequences, around a sixth observed once, and the top ten hold about 8.1%. Sequences were obtained from PBMCs or a T cell subset sorted from them (not recorded which). The receptors were gathered from an adult woman who had mild COVID-19 (a few samples of this study predate the infection). Cell type and time point are not known.

This clonotype occurred many times. The V call is TRBV12-3 or TRBV12-4, the J call TRBJ2-7, with 8 bases aligning to TRBD1. V was pared by 4 bases and J by 3 bases, with 5 bases of the junction left unmatched. This CDR3 comprises 14 residues. CDR3: CASSSRDRFYEQYF. The DNA of the CDR3 is TGTGCCAGCAGTTCCCGGGACAGGTTCTACGAGCAGTACTTC.

This clonotype was detected only a few times. The chain links TRBV9 to TRBJ1-1; D is undetermined. The CDR3 is 13 amino acids. Germline V gene data show CDR1 as SGDLS and CDR2 as YYNGEE. The V end was cut by 4 bases, the J end by 7 bases, with 14 bases between. The CDR3 DNA follows: TGTGCCAGCAGCTCATACTCGGAGGGTGAAGCTTTCTTT. Protein product: CASSSYSEGEAFF.

The gene calls are TRBV24-1 and TRBJ2-3, with TRBD2 as a possible D gene (6 bases). Germline V lookup: CDR1 KGHDR, CDR2 SFDVKD. This CDR3 contains 15 residues. V was cut by 6 bases and J by 0 bases, with 12 bases left in between. The DNA of the CDR3 is TGTGCCACCAGTAAAGGTGGGGGGAGCACAGATACGCAGTATTTT. It encodes CATSKGGGSTDTQYF.

The chain combines TRBV9 with TRBJ1-3; 7 bases map to TRBD1. The CDR3 covers 14 residues. From germline, CDR1 is SGDLS and CDR2 YYNGEE. With V trimmed by 5 bases and J by 0 bases, 2 bases remained unmatched. CDR3 sequence: CASRAGGSGNTIYF. Written as DNA, the CDR3 is TGTGCCAGCAGAGCAGGGGGCTCTGGAAACACCATATATTTT. Based on the CDR3 plus reference TRBV9 and TRBJ1-3, the full variable domain is DSGVTQTPKHLITATGQRVTLRCSPRSGDLSVYWYQQSLDQGLQFLIQYYNGEERAKGNILERFSAQQFPDLHSELNLSSLELGDSALYFCASRAGGSGNTIYFGEGSWLTVV.

This clonotype was recorded many times. The V call is TRBV11-3, the J call TRBJ2-1; tentative D call: TRBD1 (6 bases). The CDR3 consists of 16 residues. Deletions cut 5 bases from V and 0 bases from J, with 14 bases between. Germline V gene lookup returns CDR1 SGHNT and CDR2 YENEEA. The CDR3 sequence: CASSPLVGASYNEQFF. CDR3 coding DNA: TGTGCCAGCAGCCCCTTGGTGGGGGCCTCCTACAATGAGCAGTTCTTC.

J is TRBJ1-4 and V is TRBV6-9, with TRBD1 as a possible D gene (6 bases). This CDR3 has 17 amino acids. The germline V gene has CDR1 MNHGY and CDR2 SVAAGI. Trimming took 4 bases from V and 0 from J, leaving 15 bases between them. CDR3 coding DNA: TGTGCCAGCAGTTCTGGGGGGGCCCCCTCAACTAATGAAAAACTGTTTTTT. Translated, it gives CASSSGGAPSTNEKLFF.

The rearrangement links TRBV10-3 to TRBJ2-7; a possible D gene is TRBD1 (6 bases). Germline lookup yields CDR1 ENHRY and CDR2 SYGVKD. The V end lost 8 bases, the J end lost 4 bases, and 12 bases lay between the germline ends. This CDR3 has 12 residues. This CDR3 reads CAIAGVEYEQYF. CDR3 coding DNA: TGTGCCATCGCAGGGGTCGAGTACGAGCAGTACTTC.

This clonotype has a count of ten or more. This chain connects TRBV24-1 to TRBJ1-2, with TRBD1 as a possible D gene (5 bases). The V end was cut by 3 bases, the J end by 5 bases, with 9 bases between. This CDR3 is built from 13 residues. The germline gives CDR1 KGHDR, CDR2 SFDVKD. This CDR3 is CATSDPDSYGYTF. DNA of the CDR3: TGTGCCACCAGTGATCCCGACAGTTATGGCTACACCTTC.

The chain is built from TRBV6-5 and TRBJ2-1; maybe TRBD1 (6 bases). The CDR3 consists of 14 residues. The V end lost 0 bases, the J end lost 10 bases, and 13 bases lay between the germline ends. The germline gives CDR1 MNHEY, CDR2 SVGAGI. The CDR3 DNA follows: TGTGCCAGCAGTTACTCCCGGGACACGGGAGAGCAGTTCTTC. Amino acid sequence: CASSYSRDTGEQFF.

This clonotype showed up just a few times. The chain is built from TRBV20-1 and TRBJ1-2, with TRBD1 matching 7 bases. This CDR3 is 13 amino acids long. CDR1 and CDR2 from the germline V gene are DFQATT and SNEGSKA (reference sequence). With V trimmed by 5 bases and J by 5 bases, 8 bases remained unmatched. This CDR3 reads CSARQGFKYGYTF. CDR3 bases: TGCAGTGCTCGACAGGGATTCAAGTATGGCTACACCTTC.

A note on this clonotype: Mismatch with germline at one junction end may stem from a read error. This chain links TRBV5-6 with TRBJ2-2; no definite D call. CDR1 and CDR2 from the germline V gene are SGHDT and YYEEEE. CDR3 length equals 14 residues. The CDR3 region has the DNA TGTGCCAGCAGATTGGGATTCCCCACCGGGGAGCTGTTTTTT. Translating gives CASRLGFPTGELFF.

The rearrangement uses TRBV7-9 and TRBJ2-5; D unclear. Per the germline V gene, CDR1 is SEHNR and CDR2 is FQNEAQ (reference sequence). V dropped 1 base and J dropped 1 base, with 4 bases sitting between them. This CDR3 contains 13 residues. Here the CDR3 reads CASSLVVQETQYF. For the CDR3, the DNA is TGTGCCAGCAGCTTAGTGGTCCAAGAGACCCAGTACTTC.

This clonotype has more than one count but fewer than ten. The V call is TRBV7-9, the J call TRBJ2-1; no firm D call. Germline V gene data show CDR1 as SEHNR and CDR2 as FQNEAQ (reference sequence). The CDR3 extends over 18 amino acids. Trimming took off 4 bases at V and 2 bases at J, with 21 bases between the two ends. The DNA for the CDR3 is TGTGCCAGCAGCTCACACCAGTTTTACCCCGAGGCCTACAATGAGCAGTTCTTC. Translating gives CASSSHQFYPEAYNEQFF.

The chain joins TRBV10-3 to TRBJ2-7; D is possibly TRBD1 or TRBD2 (5 bases each). Between the trimmed V and J ends, which lost 3 bases and 2 bases, there was a span of 8 bases. Per germline, CDR1 ENHRY and CDR2 SYGVKD. The CDR3 runs to 13 residues. The CDR3 DNA sequence: TGTGCCATCAGTGATTTGGGACCCTACGAGCAGTACTTC. This codes for CAISDLGPYEQYF.

The table lists this clonotype with a few counts. This sequence joins TRBV24-1 and TRBJ2-7, with 8 bases aligning to TRBD1. This CDR3 is built from 15 residues. Germline V gene lookup returns CDR1 KGHDR and CDR2 SFDVKD. The J segment lost 0 bases and the V segment lost 4 bases, leaving 4 bases of the junction unmatched. The DNA for the CDR3 is TGTGCCACCAGTGACCCCAGGGGGCACTCCTACGAGCAGTACTTC. This translates into CATSDPRGHSYEQYF.

The chain links TRBV9 to TRBJ1-2, with D unclear. This CDR3 has 16 residues. With 4 bases removed from V and 4 bases from J, the gap between germline ends came to 20 bases. Germline V gene lookup returns CDR1 SGDLS and CDR2 YYNGEE. As DNA, the CDR3 is TGTGCCAGCAGCTTAGGCAAGTCCCCGTCGGTCTATGGCTACACCTTC. Translating it yields CASSLGKSPSVYGYTF.